This T cell receptor (beta chain) was recovered during a study of CD8 T cells in Susac syndrome. CD8+ and CD4+ T cells were negatively isolated; TEMRA cells were FACS-enriched. Random hexamers were used to reverse transcribe roughly 0.45 to 1 ug of RNA. TCRdb passed the immunoSEQ multiplex PCR reads through MiXCR, listing each CDR3 protein once. The sample lists over 95,000 distinct CDR3 sequences, around nine tenths occurring once. This CDR3 is 13 amino acids long. V was clipped by 1 base and J by 3 bases, with 8 bases between them. CDR1 SGHRS and CDR2 YFSETQ come from the germline V gene. Sequencing was carried out using CD4+ T cells from PBMCs. The clonotype was recovered from a human donor in good health. The chain links TRBV5-1 to TRBJ2-7; TRBD2 is a possible D gene (6 bases). The CDR3 here is CASSLSGLYEQYF. In nucleotides, the CDR3 is TGCGCCAGCAGCTTGAGCGGGCTCTACGAGCAGTACTTC.